These 19 T cell receptor beta chains originate from one sample sequenced in a study of T cell changes during pregnancy in multiple sclerosis. Here immunoSEQ multiplex PCR was the method, and the copy in TCRdb shows in-frame clones only, minus some. The sample yields tens of thousands of clones, 80% to 95% seen once. Specimen: CD4+ T cells from peripheral blood mononuclear cells, collected after pregnancy. All receptors come from a female donor in good health, enrolled as a control in a pregnancy study.

In this sample, this clone turned up a few times. V and J are TRBV6-1 and TRBJ1-1, with D tentatively TRBD1 (6 bases). Germline loops: CDR1 MNHNS, CDR2 SASEGT. This CDR3 contains 15 residues. V lost 2 bases and J lost 5, with 15 bases in between. The CDR3 nucleotides are TGTGCCAGCAGTGAACGGAGGAGGGGGGGAACTGAAGCTTTCTTT. As protein: CASSERRRGGTEAFF.

The chain employs TRBV15 and TRBJ1-5; 8 bases are shared with TRBD1. Unmatched junction bases numbered 7, after V lost 4 bases and J lost 2 bases. Germline CDR1 LNHNV, CDR2 YYDKDF (reference sequence). The CDR3 sequence is 16 residues long. The CDR3 sequence: CATSNTGGMGNQPQHF. CDR3 sequence (DNA): TGTGCCACCAGCAATACAGGGGGGATGGGCAATCAGCCCCAGCATTTT. Drawing the rest from reference TRBV15 and TRBJ1-5, the complete variable domain is DAMVIQNPRYQVTQFGKPVTLSCSQTLNHNVMYWYQQKSSQAPKLLFHYYDKDFNNEADTPDNFQSRRPNTSFCFLDIRSPGLGDTAMYLCATSNTGGMGNQPQHFGDGTRLSIL.

The J gene is TRBJ2-7, the V gene TRBV29-1; D remains unclear. With 1 base removed from V and 0 bases from J, the gap between germline ends came to 7 bases. CDR1 and CDR2 (germline): SQVTM, ANQGSEA. The CDR3 spans 13 residues. The CDR3 spells CSVEGHNSYEQYF. CDR3 nucleotides: TGCAGCGTTGAAGGCCACAACTCCTACGAGCAGTACTTC.

The J gene is TRBJ2-3, the V gene TRBV5-5; a weak D match, TRBD1 (6 bases). This CDR3 is 15 amino acids long. The V gene's germline CDR1 is SGHKS and CDR2 YYEKEE (reference sequence). V was clipped by 8 bases and J by 6 bases, with 22 bases between them. CDR3 DNA: TGTGCCAGTCTGCCGGCAAGGGGGAGAGGGGATACGCAGTATTTT. It translates to CASLPARGRGDTQYF.

The chain combines TRBV19 with TRBJ2-7, with 9 bases fitting TRBD1. V shed 7 bases, J shed 3 bases, and the junction held 10 bases outside the gene matches. This CDR3 region has 15 residues. Germline assignment: CDR1 LNHDA and CDR2 SQIVND (reference sequence). The DNA for the CDR3 is TGTGCCAGTACGAGGACAGGGGACAACATCTACGAGCAGTACTTC. Translating it yields CASTRTGDNIYEQYF.

The rearrangement uses TRBV6-1 and TRBJ1-5; 10 bases are a match to TRBD1. Germline-derived CDR1 and CDR2 are MNHNS and SASEGT. V gave up 5 bases and J gave up 6 bases; unmatched junction bases: 4. The CDR3 is 14 residues long. CDR3 sequence (DNA): TGTGCCAGCAGTTTGGACAGGGGGAGTCAGCCCCAGCATTTT. Translation: CASSLDRGSQPQHF.

The V gene is TRBV9, the J gene TRBJ2-5; D gene uncertain. In germline, CDR1 is SGDLS, CDR2 YYNGEE. V was cut by 0 bases and J by 5 bases, with 8 bases left in between. The CDR3 length is 13 residues. The CDR3 DNA reads as TGTGCCAGCAGCGTAGCCGGGTACGAGACCCAGTACTTC. Its translation: CASSVAGYETQYF.

The chain employs TRBV20-1 and TRBJ2-1; TRBD1 is a possible D gene (5 bases). The germline V gene encodes CDR1 DFQATT and CDR2 SNEGSKA (reference sequence). V lost 6 bases, J lost 8 bases, and 11 bases lay in between. The CDR3 has 11 residues. The CDR3 sequence: CSAPDIDEQFF. In DNA, the CDR3 is TGCAGTGCCCCGGACATCGATGAGCAGTTCTTC.

V gene TRBV29-1 combines with J gene TRBJ1-2, with a weak D call TRBD1 (5 bases). Trimming cost V 0 bases and J 6 bases, with 20 bases left between them. Germline V gene sequence: CDR1 SQVTM, CDR2 ANQGSEA. The CDR3 spans 16 residues. The DNA for the CDR3 is TGCAGCGTTGAAGATGTACTGGACACGGGAGGAAATGGCTACACCTTC. Translating gives CSVEDVLDTGGNGYTF.

The chain is built from TRBV7-2 and TRBJ1-5, with D possibly matching TRBD1 (6 bases). Trimming removed 1 base at V and 9 bases at J, with 13 bases between. Per the germline V gene, CDR1 is SGHTA and CDR2 is FQGNSA. This CDR3 has 14 residues. CDR3 region: CASSLGGPVGPQHF. The CDR3, as DNA: TGTGCCAGCAGCTTAGGGGGGCCGGTAGGGCCCCAGCATTTT.

Of note for this clone: One junction end disagrees with the germline gene, perhaps due to a read error. This chain joins TRBV30 and TRBJ2-5, with D possibly matching TRBD2 (6 bases). The CDR3 covers 15 residues. The germline CDR1 and CDR2 sequences are GTSNPN and SVGIG (reference sequence). CDR3 bases: TGTGCCTGGAGTGATGGAGGGAGAAGGGGAGAGACCCAGCACTTC. Translation gives CAWSDGGRRGETQHF.

The chain recombines TRBV28 with TRBJ2-6, with D tentatively TRBD2 (5 bases). Trimming shortened V by 6 bases and J by 2 bases, and 8 bases separated the two germline ends. CDR1 is MDHEN and CDR2 is SYDVKM in the germline V gene. The CDR3 sequence is 14 residues long. The CDR3 here is CASRRGTGANVLTF. Here the CDR3 DNA reads TGTGCCAGCAGAAGAGGGACTGGGGCCAACGTCCTGACTTTC.

The J gene is TRBJ1-6, the V gene TRBV5-4; D may be TRBD1 (5 bases). Trimming stripped 0 bases from V and 8 bases from J, with 6 bases between. Per the germline V gene, CDR1 is SGHNT and CDR2 is YYREEE (reference sequence). The CDR3 covers 13 residues. CDR3 coding DNA: TGTGCCAGCAGCTTGGAAGGGGATTCACCCCTCCACTTT. The encoded protein is CASSLEGDSPLHF.

V usage is TRBV18 and J usage is TRBJ2-5; weak D call: TRBD1 (5 bases). V lost 1 base to trimming and J lost 1 base, with 10 bases between them. The CDR3 is 15 residues long. Germline-derived CDR1 and CDR2 are KGHSH and LQKENI. CDR3: CASSPQGYSQETQYF. The CDR3 coding sequence is TGTGCCAGCTCACCACAGGGGTATAGCCAAGAGACCCAGTACTTC.

V usage is TRBV2 and J usage is TRBJ2-7, with a possible D match to TRBD2 (7 bases). The CDR3 has 13 residues. Germline V gene lookup returns CDR1 SNHLY and CDR2 FYNNEI. Trimming cost V 7 bases and J 5 bases, with 15 bases left between them. The CDR3 region has the DNA TGTGCCAGCACCATTCAGGGGAGGGACGAGCAGTACTTC. Translating gives CASTIQGRDEQYF.

This clone has only one observation. This rearrangement joins TRBV27 to TRBJ1-5, with 8 bases fitting TRBD1. V dropped 8 bases and J dropped 5; count of bases not matched to a gene: 5. Germline V CDR1 and CDR2: MNHEY, SMNVEV (reference sequence). The CDR3 is 13 residues long. The CDR3 DNA reads TGTGCCAGCCGCCAGGGGGCATATCAGCCCCAGCATTTT. The encoded protein is CASRQGAYQPQHF.

The V and J genes are TRBV10-2 and TRBJ1-3, with 7 bases that match TRBD1. The germline gives CDR1 WSHSY, CDR2 SAAADI. The CDR3 loop spans 13 amino acids. Unmatched junction bases numbered 2, after V lost 5 bases and J lost 4 bases. The CDR3, as DNA: TGCGCCAGCAGTACGGACAGGGGAAACACCATATATTTT. Its protein is CASSTDRGNTIYF.

The chain links TRBV5-1 to TRBJ2-1, with 10 bases lining up with TRBD2. Trimming cost V 1 base and J 5 bases; bases outside gene matches: 3. There are 15 residues in the CDR3. Germline lookup yields CDR1 SGHRS and CDR2 YFSETQ. The chain's CDR3 is CASSLQLAGHNEQFF. DNA of the CDR3: TGCGCCAGCAGCTTGCAACTAGCGGGGCACAATGAGCAGTTCTTC.

The chain couples TRBV7-9 to TRBJ1-3; D might be TRBD1 (6 bases). Germline V gives CDR1 SEHNR, CDR2 FQNEAQ (reference sequence). Between the trimmed V and J ends, which lost 2 bases and 1 base, there was a span of 9 bases. The length of the CDR3 is 15 residues. CDR3 bases: TGTGCCAGCAGCTTATTACAGGGATCTGGAAACACCATATATTTT. Translating gives CASSLLQGSGNTIYF.